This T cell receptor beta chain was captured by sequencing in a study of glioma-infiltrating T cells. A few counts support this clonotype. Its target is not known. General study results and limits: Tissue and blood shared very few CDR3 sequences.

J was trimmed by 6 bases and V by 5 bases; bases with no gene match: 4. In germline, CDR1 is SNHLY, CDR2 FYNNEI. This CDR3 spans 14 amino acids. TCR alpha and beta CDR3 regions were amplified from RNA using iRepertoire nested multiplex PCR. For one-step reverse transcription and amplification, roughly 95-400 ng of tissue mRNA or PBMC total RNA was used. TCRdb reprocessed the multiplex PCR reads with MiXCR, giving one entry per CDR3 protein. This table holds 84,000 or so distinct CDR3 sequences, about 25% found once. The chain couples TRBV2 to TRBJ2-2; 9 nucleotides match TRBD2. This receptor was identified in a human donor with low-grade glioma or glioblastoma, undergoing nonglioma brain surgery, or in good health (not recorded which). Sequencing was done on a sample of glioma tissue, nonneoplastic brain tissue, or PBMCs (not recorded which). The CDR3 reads CASSFLAGSGELFF. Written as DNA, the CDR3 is TGTGCCAGCAGTTTCCTAGCGGGGTCCGGGGAGCTGTTTTTT.